The 24 T cell receptor beta chains below come from one sample, sequenced in a study of cytomegalovirus exposure and HLA in healthy donors. Researchers ran the PCR with 60 Vbeta and 13 Jbeta primers. Clones were sequenced by immunoSEQ multiplex PCR, and TCRdb holds only the in-frame ones, with some missing. The sample contains approximately 220,000 clones, approximately 88% of which appear only once. Material: PBMCs. The receptors originated from a boy younger than 10 in good health and CMV-seronegative.

The chain combines TRBV6-1 with TRBJ2-1; 7 bases fit TRBD2. The germline V gene has CDR1 MNHNS and CDR2 SASEGT. V was pared by 1 base and J by 4 bases, with 7 bases of the junction left unmatched. This CDR3 is 16 amino acids long. The CDR3 region has the DNA TGTGCCAGCAGTGAAGAGGAGCGGGGACCTTACAATGAGCAGTTCTTC. Residues: CASSEEERGPYNEQFF.

The V gene is TRBV2, the J gene TRBJ1-2; 8 nucleotides align to TRBD1. Germline assignment: CDR1 SNHLY and CDR2 FYNNEI. V was pared by 4 bases and J by 8 bases, with 3 bases of the junction left unmatched. CDR3 length: 12 amino acids. The CDR3 sequence: CASSVHRGGYTF. CDR3 nucleotides: TGTGCCAGCAGTGTACACAGGGGGGGCTACACCTTC.

The gene calls are TRBV6-5 and TRBJ2-7, with a tentative D call TRBD1 (6 bases). The length of the CDR3 is 13 residues. V lost 1 base and J lost 5, with 9 bases in between. The V gene's germline CDR1 is MNHEY and CDR2 SVGAGI. The CDR3 DNA reads TGTGCCAGCAGTTACTTCAGGGGAAACGAGCAGTACTTC. It encodes CASSYFRGNEQYF.

V gene TRBV27 combines with J gene TRBJ1-1, with a weak D call TRBD1 (5 bases). CDR1 is MNHEY, CDR2 SMNVEV, per germline (reference sequence). V was trimmed by 5 bases and J by 4 bases, leaving 14 bases between them. This CDR3 spans 14 amino acids. CDR3 loop: CASSPPGGTTEAFF. The CDR3 DNA sequence: TGTGCCAGCAGTCCCCCCGGGGGTACCACTGAAGCTTTCTTT.

V usage is TRBV5-1 and J usage is TRBJ1-1; D is perhaps TRBD1 (6 bases). V lost 0 bases, J lost 8 bases, and 17 bases lay in between. Germline V gene sequence: CDR1 SGHRS, CDR2 YFSETQ. The CDR3 covers 15 residues. CDR3 region: CASSLDPGAGGEAFF. As DNA, the CDR3 is TGCGCCAGCAGCTTGGATCCAGGGGCGGGGGGAGAAGCTTTCTTT.

The chain recombines TRBV11-2 with TRBJ2-7; TRBD2 agrees at 7 bases. Germline lookup yields CDR1 SGHAT and CDR2 FQNNGV. Losses at the gene ends were 2 bases for V and 7 bases for J; bases not matched to a gene: 14. The CDR3 contains 16 residues. CDR3 loop: CASSLFAGVVAGEQYF. The CDR3 DNA sequence: TGTGCCAGCAGCTTATTCGCGGGAGTGGTTGCGGGAGAGCAGTACTTC.

This chain links TRBV23-1 with TRBJ2-2, with 16 nucleotides matching TRBD2. TRBV23-1 is recorded as an ORF, its role being uncertain. This CDR3 is built from 19 residues. The V segment lost 3 bases and the J segment 0 bases; nucleotides outside the gene matches: 4. The CDR3 spells CASSQSGTSGGANTGELFF. The CDR3 nucleotides read TGCGCCAGCAGTCAGTCCGGGACTAGCGGGGGGGCGAACACCGGGGAGCTGTTTTTT.

The rearrangement joins TRBV6-5 to TRBJ2-7, with 11 bases lining up with TRBD1. V dropped 4 bases and J dropped 0; count of bases not matched to a gene: 2. The CDR3 runs to 15 residues. The germline V gene encodes CDR1 MNHEY and CDR2 SVGAGI. The CDR3 reads CASSFGTGGSYEQYF. CDR3 DNA: TGTGCCAGCAGTTTCGGGACAGGGGGCTCCTACGAGCAGTACTTC.

The chain links TRBV30 to TRBJ2-3; D might be TRBD1 (6 bases). The CDR3 totals 16 residues. From germline, CDR1 is GTSNPN and CDR2 SVGIG (reference sequence). V lost 1 base and J 1 base, leaving 15 bases between the germline ends. The CDR3 here is CAWSGTHRVGTDTQYF. The CDR3 nucleotides read TGTGCCTGGAGTGGGACGCACAGGGTCGGCACAGATACGCAGTATTTT.

The rearrangement links TRBV6-4 to TRBJ2-3, with a tentative D call TRBD2 (7 bases). V gave up 5 bases and J gave up 4 bases, with 16 bases separating them. Germline V gene data show CDR1 as MRHNA and CDR2 as SNTAGT. The CDR3 sequence is 15 residues long. The CDR3 here is CASSPGGRAPDTQYF. Here the CDR3 DNA reads TGTGCCAGCAGTCCGGGGGGCAGGGCCCCAGATACGCAGTATTTT.

The rearrangement links TRBV7-6 to TRBJ1-4; maybe TRBD1 (5 bases). Germline-derived CDR1 and CDR2 are SGHVS and FNYEAQ. Trimming shortened V by 5 bases and J by 8 bases, and 9 bases separated the two germline ends. This CDR3 comprises 12 residues. DNA of the CDR3: TGTGCCAGCAGCGGCGGGACGGAAAAACTGTTTTTT. It translates to CASSGGTEKLFF.

CDR3 sequence reads: CASSLMTGGTDEQYF. The CDR3 coding sequence is TGTGCCAGCTCACTGATGACAGGGGGGACAGACGAGCAGTACTTC. This chain connects TRBV18 to TRBJ2-7, with 9 bases aligning to TRBD1. The CDR3 extends over 15 amino acids. Germline V gives CDR1 KGHSH, CDR2 LQKENI. V lost 4 bases and J lost 5; bases outside the gene matches: 9.

This clone turned up a few times. The gene calls are TRBV9 and TRBJ1-3, with a tentative D call TRBD1 (5 bases). Per germline, CDR1 SGDLS and CDR2 YYNGEE. V lost 0 bases, J lost 0 bases, and 10 bases lay in between. The CDR3 runs to 16 residues. The CDR3 region has the DNA TGTGCCAGCAGCGTAGCGGGGGGTTCCTCTGGAAACACCATATATTTT. This codes for CASSVAGGSSGNTIYF.

V usage is TRBV7-9 and J usage is TRBJ2-1, with D tentatively TRBD2 (6 bases). Per germline, CDR1 SEHNR and CDR2 FQNEAQ (reference sequence). The V end lost 5 bases, the J end lost 3 bases, and 14 bases lay between the germline ends. The CDR3 is 15 amino acids. The CDR3 bases are TGTGCCAGCAGCCCCCACCGGGGAGGCTACAATGAGCAGTTCTTC. Translation: CASSPHRGGYNEQFF.

The chain is built from TRBV27 and TRBJ1-1, with TRBD1 matching over 9 bases. With V trimmed by 5 bases and J by 1 base, 8 bases remained unmatched. CDR1 and CDR2 (germline): MNHEY, SMNVEV (reference sequence). The CDR3 has 16 residues. The CDR3 loop reads CASSPYPQGANTEAFF. The CDR3 nucleotides read TGTGCCAGCAGTCCCTACCCACAGGGGGCGAACACTGAAGCTTTCTTT.

This clone was seen a single time. This chain connects TRBV7-8 to TRBJ2-3; 7 nucleotides line up with TRBD2. Trimming took 5 bases from V and 2 from J; bases not matched to a gene: 10. The CDR3 extends over 16 amino acids. CDR1 and CDR2 (germline): SGHVS, FQNEAQ. CDR3 sequence: CASSPWGGGDTDTQYF. In DNA, the CDR3 is TGTGCCAGCAGCCCCTGGGGGGGAGGGGACACAGATACGCAGTATTTT.

The V call is TRBV6-5, the J call TRBJ1-6; D remains unclear. The V end lost 1 base, the J end lost 4 bases, and 5 bases lay between the germline ends. The germline V gene has CDR1 MNHEY and CDR2 SVGAGI. This CDR3 has 14 amino acids. For the CDR3, the DNA is TGTGCCAGCAGTTACTGGCGGTATAATTCACCCCTCCACTTT. This sequence encodes CASSYWRYNSPLHF.

The V gene is TRBV5-5, the J gene TRBJ1-5; unclear D gene. With 0 bases removed from V and 9 bases from J, the gap between germline ends came to 7 bases. The CDR3 is 12 residues long. Germline loops: CDR1 SGHKS, CDR2 YYEKEE (reference sequence). The CDR3 coding sequence is TGTGCCAGCAGCTTGGGGGCTTGGCCCCAGCATTTT. Residues: CASSLGAWPQHF.

The chain joins TRBV19 to TRBJ2-5; D may be TRBD2 (7 bases). The germline CDR1 and CDR2 sequences are LNHDA and SQIVND (reference sequence). The CDR3 runs 14 residues. Trimming stripped 11 bases from V and 5 bases from J, with 21 bases between. CDR3 in amino acids: CASNGGGALETQYF. CDR3 DNA: TGTGCCTCCAATGGGGGGGGCGCCTTGGAGACCCAGTACTTC.

This chain connects TRBV27 to TRBJ2-7, with TRBD2 identical over 7 bases. CDR1 MNHEY and CDR2 SMNVEV come from the germline V gene (reference sequence). There are 11 residues in the CDR3. V lost 6 bases and J lost 6; bases outside the gene matches: 2. DNA of the CDR3: TGTGCCAGCAGGGGAGGGCTCGAGCAGTACTTC. Translated, it gives CASRGGLEQYF.

The chain recombines TRBV5-5 with TRBJ2-7; D may be TRBD2 (5 bases). Looked up from germline, CDR1 is SGHKS and CDR2 is YYEKEE (reference sequence). The V end was cut by 1 base, the J end by 3 bases, with 11 bases between. The CDR3 is 14 residues long. In nucleotides, the CDR3 is TGTGCCAGCAGCTTGAGCGGAGGAAACTACGAGCAGTACTTC. Amino acid sequence: CASSLSGGNYEQYF.

The chain couples TRBV5-8 to TRBJ1-3; weak D call: TRBD1 (6 bases). The germline V gene encodes CDR1 SGHTS and CDR2 YDEGEE. This CDR3 has 15 residues. V gave up 4 bases and J gave up 0 bases, with 11 bases separating them. The CDR3 reads CASSKDRHSGNTIYF. Written as DNA, the CDR3 is TGTGCCAGCAGCAAGGACAGACACTCTGGAAACACCATATATTTT. Filled out from reference TRBV5-8 and TRBJ1-3, the complete variable domain reads EAGVTQSPTHLIKTRGQQATLRCSPISGHTSVYWYQQALGLGLQFLLWYDEGEERNRGNFPPRFSGRQFPNYSSELNVNALELEDSALYLCASSKDRHSGNTIYFGEGSWLTVV.

The rearrangement joins TRBV25-1 to TRBJ2-2; 8 bases agree with TRBD1. This CDR3 is 16 amino acids long. V shed 8 bases and J 1 base; nucleotides not matched to a gene: 9. The germline gives CDR1 MGHDK, CDR2 SYGVNS. Here the CDR3 DNA reads TGTGCCAGCCGTCCTCCTGGACAGGGGAACACCGGGGAGCTGTTTTTT. It codes for CASRPPGQGNTGELFF.

The CDR3 DNA sequence: TGTGCCAGCAGCGTATACCCACTAACAGGGATGAACACTGAAGCTTTCTTT. As protein: CASSVYPLTGMNTEAFF. The V gene is TRBV9, the J gene TRBJ1-1; D might be TRBD1 (6 bases). This CDR3 is built from 17 residues. V was trimmed by 1 base and J by 0 bases, leaving 16 bases between them. CDR1 and CDR2 from the germline V gene are SGDLS and YYNGEE.